This TCR beta chain was retrieved from a study of blood T cell repertoires in COVID-19. From germline, CDR1 is WNHNN and CDR2 SYGVQD (reference sequence). V was cut by 4 bases and J by 1 base, with 8 bases left in between. The CDR3 has 14 amino acids. The authors' processing: Amplification of reference gene primers provided the estimated nucleated cell counts. TCRdb's table, derived via immunoSEQ multiplex PCR, lists solely in-frame clones and lacks some. The DNA gave D and trimming, while V, J and clone size come from that table. Of some 250,000 clones in the sample, about 91% were seen once. The chain joins TRBV10-1 to TRBJ1-3, with unresolved D. This clonotype was sampled from a human donor in a cohort exposed to, infected with or recovered from COVID-19 (not recorded which). The donor label of this sample is uncertain. The sequenced sample consisted of PBMCs or T cells enriched from blood (not recorded which). The CDR3 coding sequence is TGCGCCAGCAGTGCGGGGTCATCTGGAAACACCATATATTTT. As protein: CASSAGSSGNTIYF.